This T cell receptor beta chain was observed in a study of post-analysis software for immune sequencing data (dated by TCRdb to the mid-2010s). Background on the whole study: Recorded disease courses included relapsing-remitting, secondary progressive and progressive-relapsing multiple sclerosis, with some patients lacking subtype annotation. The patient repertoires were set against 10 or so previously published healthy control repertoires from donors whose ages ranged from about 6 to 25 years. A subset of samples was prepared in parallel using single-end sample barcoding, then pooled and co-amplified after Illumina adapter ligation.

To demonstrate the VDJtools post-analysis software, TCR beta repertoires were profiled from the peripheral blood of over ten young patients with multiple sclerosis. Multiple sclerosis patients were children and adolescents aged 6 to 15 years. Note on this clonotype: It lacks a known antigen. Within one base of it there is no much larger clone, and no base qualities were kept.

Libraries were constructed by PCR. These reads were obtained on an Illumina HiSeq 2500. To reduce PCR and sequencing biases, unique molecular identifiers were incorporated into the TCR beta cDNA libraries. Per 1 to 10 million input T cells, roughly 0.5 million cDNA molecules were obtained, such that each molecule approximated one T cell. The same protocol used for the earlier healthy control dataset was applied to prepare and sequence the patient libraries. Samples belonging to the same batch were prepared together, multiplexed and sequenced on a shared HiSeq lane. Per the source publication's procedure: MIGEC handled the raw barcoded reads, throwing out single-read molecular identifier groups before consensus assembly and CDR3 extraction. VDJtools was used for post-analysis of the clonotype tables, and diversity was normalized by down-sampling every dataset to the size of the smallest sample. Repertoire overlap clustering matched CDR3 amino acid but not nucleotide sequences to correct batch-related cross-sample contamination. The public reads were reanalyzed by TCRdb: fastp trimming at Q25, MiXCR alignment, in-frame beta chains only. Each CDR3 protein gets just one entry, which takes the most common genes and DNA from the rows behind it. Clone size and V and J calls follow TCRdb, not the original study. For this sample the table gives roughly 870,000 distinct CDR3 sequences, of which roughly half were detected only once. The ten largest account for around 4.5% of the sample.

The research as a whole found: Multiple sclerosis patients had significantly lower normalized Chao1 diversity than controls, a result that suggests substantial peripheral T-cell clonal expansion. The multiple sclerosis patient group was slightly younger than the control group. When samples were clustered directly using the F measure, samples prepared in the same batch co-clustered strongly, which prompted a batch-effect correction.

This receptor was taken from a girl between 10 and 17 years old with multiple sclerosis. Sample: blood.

The CDR3 has the sequence CASSAGTSGPVYEQYF. Read as DNA, the sequence is TGTGCCAGCAGCGCCGGGACTAGCGGACCAGTCTACGAGCAGTACTTC. The V and J genes are TRBV9 and TRBJ2-7, with 11 bases matching TRBD2. The CDR3 measures 16 amino acids from cysteine to phenylalanine. The DNA shown is the 48-base CDR3, in frame from base 1. The germline V gene yields SGDLS for CDR1 and YYNGEE for CDR2. Relative to germline, V is missing 3 bases and J is missing 3 bases, with 8 bases of the junction outside any gene match.